This T cell receptor beta chain stems from a study of early T cells in non-severe SARS-CoV-2 infection. CDR3 length: 15 amino acids. Germline V gives CDR1 MDHEN, CDR2 SYDVKM. The V gene end was trimmed by 3 bases and the J gene end by 6 bases; junction bases not matched to a gene: 5. TCRdb reanalysed the 5' RACE reads using MiXCR and keeps one entry per CDR3 protein. The profile shows 50,000 to 75,000 distinct CDR3 sequences, 5% to 6.5% of them singletons. The TCR comes from an adult who was a healthcare worker with PCR-confirmed SARS-CoV-2 infection or an uninfected control (not recorded which). The source material was whole blood, sampled at baseline. This chain links TRBV28 with TRBJ2-7, with 13 bases that match TRBD2. The CDR3 here is CASSFTGLAGTEQYF. CDR3 DNA sequence: TGTGCCAGCAGTTTTACGGGACTAGCGGGAACCGAGCAGTACTTC.